This is a list of T cell receptor beta chains from one sample in a study of post-analysis software for immune sequencing data. TCRdb fed the PCR reads into MiXCR, producing one record per CDR3 protein. Among about 160,000 distinct CDR3 sequences, roughly 35% were seen once, and the ten largest hold approximately 30%. Source: blood, taken after autologous hematopoietic stem cell transplantation. The origin of the receptors is a girl between 5 and 17 years old with multiple sclerosis. Both conserved end residues are part of each CDR3. The D gene is left open where the match is weak. Clone size appears in some rows only: once, few, many, or a class for an expanded clone.

TRBV29-1	TRBD1	14	few	TRBJ1-5	CSVGQGVGNQPQHF	TGCAGCGTTGGACAGGGGGTTGGCAATCAGCCCCAGCATTTT
TRBV6-1	TRBD1	18	many	TRBJ2-4	CASSPGTGETVAKNIQYF	TGTGCCAGCAGCCCCGGGACAGGGGAAACAGTAGCCAAAAACATTCAGTACTTC
TRBV6-5	-	16	-	TRBJ2-3	CASSTRRTTHGDTQYF	TGTGCCAGCAGTACCCGTAGGACTACACATGGGGATACGCAGTATTTT
TRBV5-1	-	15	few	TRBJ2-7	CASSLGPGSSYEQYF	TGCGCCAGCAGCTTGGGACCGGGATCCAGCTACGAGCAGTACTTC
TRBV6-6	-	17	-	TRBJ1-6	CASSYSLKGRGSSPLHF	TGTGCCAGCAGTTACAGCCTGAAGGGGCGGGGGAGTTCACCCCTCCACTTT
TRBV28	-	13	-	TRBJ1-5	CASSLIGNQPQHF	TGTGCCAGCAGTTTAATAGGCAATCAGCCCCAGCATTTT
TRBV29-1	-	13	-	TRBJ2-3	CSVEDHTADTQYF	TGCAGCGTTGAAGATCACACAGCAGATACGCAGTATTTT
TRBV12-3/TRBV12-4	-	12	few	TRBJ2-3	CASSLQADTQYF	TGTGCCAGCAGTCTCCAAGCAGATACGCAGTATTTT
TRBV7-4	-	15	-	TRBJ2-3	CASSFPAPSTDTQYF	TGTGCCAGCAGCTTCCCAGCCCCTAGCACAGATACGCAGTATTTT
TRBV6-2/TRBV6-3	TRBD1	13	-	TRBJ2-3	CASKGAVPDTQYF	TGTGCCAGCAAGGGGGCCGTTCCGGATACGCAGTATTTT
TRBV6-2/TRBV6-3	TRBD2	16	few	TRBJ2-1	CASSYEAGGPYNEQFF	TGTGCCAGCAGTTACGAAGCGGGAGGCCCCTACAATGAGCAGTTCTTC
TRBV7-9	TRBD2	16	-	TRBJ2-7	CASSLASWLAGYEQYF	TGTGCCAGCAGCTTAGCGTCCTGGCTAGCGGGCTACGAGCAGTACTTC
TRBV29-1	-	13	once	TRBJ1-1	CSVERVLNTEAFF	TGCAGCGTTGAAAGGGTCCTGAACACTGAAGCTTTCTTT
TRBV30	-	16	-	TRBJ1-1	CAWSEGGFGVDTEAFF	TGTGCCTGGAGTGAGGGGGGGTTCGGAGTCGACACTGAAGCTTTCTTT
TRBV5-1	TRBD1	16	-	TRBJ2-3	CASSLGGTAGTDTQYF	TGCGCCAGCAGCTTGGGGGGGACAGCCGGCACAGATACGCAGTATTTT
TRBV29-1	TRBD1	14	few	TRBJ1-4	CSVGQGATNEKLFF	TGCAGCGTTGGACAGGGGGCAACTAATGAAAAACTGTTTTTT
TRBV12-3/TRBV12-4	-	14	many	TRBJ1-2	CASSFGSANYGYTF	TGTGCCAGCAGTTTCGGCTCTGCTAACTATGGCTACACCTTC